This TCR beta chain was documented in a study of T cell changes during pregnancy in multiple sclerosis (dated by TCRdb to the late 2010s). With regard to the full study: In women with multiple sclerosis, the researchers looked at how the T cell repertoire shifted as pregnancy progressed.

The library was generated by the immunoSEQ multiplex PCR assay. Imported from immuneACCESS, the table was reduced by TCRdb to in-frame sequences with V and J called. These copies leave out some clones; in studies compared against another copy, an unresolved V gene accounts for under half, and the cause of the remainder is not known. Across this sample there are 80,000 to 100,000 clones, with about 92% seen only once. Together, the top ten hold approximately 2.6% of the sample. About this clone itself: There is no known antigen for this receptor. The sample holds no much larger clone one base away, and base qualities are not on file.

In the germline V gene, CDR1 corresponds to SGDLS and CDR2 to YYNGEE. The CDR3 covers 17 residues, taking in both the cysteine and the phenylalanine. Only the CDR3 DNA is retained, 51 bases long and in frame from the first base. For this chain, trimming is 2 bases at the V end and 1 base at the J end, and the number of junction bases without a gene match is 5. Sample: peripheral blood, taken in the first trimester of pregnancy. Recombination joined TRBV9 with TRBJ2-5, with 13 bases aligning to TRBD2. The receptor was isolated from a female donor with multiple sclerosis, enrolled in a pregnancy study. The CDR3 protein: CASSVGGLAGAQETQYF. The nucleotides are TGTGCCAGCAGCGTTGGAGGACTAGCGGGAGCCCAAGAGACCCAGTACTTC.